Sequencing of this T cell receptor (beta chain) was carried out in a study of shared clonotypes between healthy human individuals (TCRdb year 2020). Concerning the study at large: Two women and a few men aged 18 to 49 years were included in the cohort. For each donor, three plates each were used for CD4 naive and CD4 memory, two plates were used for CD8 naive, and one plate was used for CD8 memory. The study deeply sequenced blood TCR repertoires of about 5 healthy adults to estimate repertoire size and the extent of clonotype sharing between individuals. To increase sequencing depth and limit assay-specific biases, different laboratories used diverse techniques to prepare libraries and sequence TCR repertoires. Each donor's leukapheresis produced roughly between roughly 0.85 and 9 billion PBMCs.

Using the deep immunoSEQ assay, TCR CDR3 regions were amplified from genomic DNA by multiplex PCR. For each cell subset, the extracted genomic DNA was distributed evenly across all wells of several immunoSEQ 96-well plates, and each plate served as one replicate. For sorted subsets, 150 to 250 ng genomic DNA, equal to some 28,000 T cell genomes, was loaded into each replicate PCR. Purified libraries were quantified with a Qubit 3.0 fluorometer, sized on a Bioanalyzer 2100, and re-quantified with the KAPA Library Quantification kit. A separate single-read 150-cycle Illumina NextSeq 550 flow cell was used to sequence each immunoSEQ 96-well plate. On the authors' methods: Because the immunoSEQ output included only junctional sequences and no quality scores, the filtering could not be the same as the filtering used for full-length reads. To assign V/J genes and CDR3, sequences were annotated against IMGT germline references using PyIR, a Python wrapper for IgBLAST v1.9. Reads with weak V/J assignments (E-value above 1e-6), missing CDR3, stop codons, out-of-frame junctions, or ambiguous translated residues were removed. V3J clonotypes were defined as sequences sharing an identical inferred V gene, J gene, and CDR3 amino acid sequence. The percentage overlap between two repertoires was calculated by dividing the number of shared unique clonotypes by the size of the smaller repertoire. Richness of each repertoire was evaluated using RTK rarefaction, the Chao1 estimator, and Recon v2.1 estimates of unobserved clonotypes. Generation probabilities for all TCRbeta clonotypes obtained by the gDNA method from several donors were computed using OLGA. TCRdb limited this immuneACCESS table to in-frame rearrangements with V and J called. A share of clones is missing; checked studies link under half to unresolved V genes, and the rest is unexplained. That table is the source of V, J and clone size, and D and trimming were worked out from the DNA. The sample table shows approximately 180,000 clones, and approximately 92% are seen once. The top ten hold more than 0.06% of the sample.

The paper as a whole reports these results and caveats: Based on pairwise subsampling, the degree of clonotype sharing among donors was expected to be affected by sequencing depth. Only blood was sampled, and tissue TCR repertoires likely differ from those in blood. Naive subsets generally had larger estimated clonotype richness than memory subsets did. Because the study included a small number of donors, the genetic and exposure-history diversity represented was limited. Clonotypes shared by all four sorted-subset donors showed higher generation probabilities than non-shared clonotypes. Incomplete sequencing was indicated by rarefaction of sorted-subset datasets, despite the large sequencing depth. Across a handful of donors, approximately 5% of naive CD4, more than 3% of naive CD8, 2% to 2.5% of memory CD4, and under 0.45% of memory CD8 clonotypes were shared.

There are 13 amino acids in the CDR3, from cysteine to phenylalanine inclusive. The only DNA kept is the CDR3, 39 bases in frame from the first base. V is shortened by 1 base, J by 3 bases, and the region joining them spans 7 bases. CDR1 and CDR2 were assigned from the germline V gene as SGHRS and YFSETQ. This clone has just one count. Its antigen remains undetermined. Base-call qualities are not available, and no considerably larger clone is one nucleotide away. The donors were healthy, HIV-negative adults with no recently reported acute infections or vaccinations. Only Caucasian adults living in Nashville, Tennessee, USA were represented among the donors. CD4+ T cells were enriched through magnetic negative selection, after which naive cells were positively selected on CD45RA and the remaining negative fraction served as the memory subset. Blood was collected by leukapheresis, and PBMCs were isolated by Ficoll-Histopaque density gradient centrifugation and then cryopreserved in liquid nitrogen vapor phase. Analytical flow cytometry was used to check the purity and quantity of each magnetically sorted T cell population. Genomic DNA was isolated from each sorted fraction and quantified by UV absorbance on a Nanodrop 2000c.

The receptor was isolated from a woman between 25 and 40 years old in good health. Sequencing was performed on naive CD4+ T cells sorted from blood. Explained via the paper, the cell subset or site label denotes: CD45RA+ positively selected. This chain is built from TRBV5-1 and TRBJ1-1, with an unclear D gene assignment. The DNA reads as follows: TGCGCCAGCAGCTTGCAAACGGACACTGAAGCTTTCTTT. It codes for CASSLQTDTEAFF.